A selection of T cell receptor beta chains follows, all from one sample in a study of blood T cell repertoires in COVID-19. Repertoires were generated with immunoSEQ multiplex PCR, while TCRdb's copy carries only in-frame clones and drops some. The table shows more than 200,000 clones, with more than 85% occurring only once. Sequencing was carried out using PBMCs or T cells enriched from blood (not recorded which). The receptors come from a woman aged 30 to 39 who had recovered from COVID-19. Each CDR3 is given without its conserved first and last residue.

j_call: TRBJ1-5
v_call: TRBV7-2
cdr3_aa: ASSLVPGNQPQH

j_call: TRBJ2-2
v_call: TRBV7-2
cdr3_aa: ASSRRTGNTGELF

j_call: TRBJ2-2
v_call: TRBV19
cdr3_aa: ASSPPGQGRTGELF

j_call: TRBJ2-1
v_call: TRBV5-1
cdr3_aa: ASRAGTSGADSYNEQF

j_call: TRBJ2-1
v_call: TRBV6-5
cdr3_aa: ASSYANRELDEQF

j_call: TRBJ1-5
v_call: TRBV4-1
cdr3_aa: ASSRHYAGNQPQH

j_call: TRBJ1-5
v_call: TRBV18
cdr3_aa: ASEWTAYEQPQH

j_call: TRBJ2-5
v_call: TRBV5-1
cdr3_aa: ASSIGLETQY

j_call: TRBJ1-2
v_call: TRBV5-6
cdr3_aa: ASSRTYGYT

j_call: TRBJ1-5
v_call: TRBV5-1
cdr3_aa: ASSLREGDQPQH

j_call: TRBJ2-7
v_call: TRBV19
cdr3_aa: ASSTRTVGAGEQY

j_call: TRBJ1-1
v_call: TRBV5-4
cdr3_aa: ASSPPGYRPRGTEAF

j_call: TRBJ1-1
v_call: TRBV23-1
cdr3_aa: ASSLPGEPSVAF

j_call: TRBJ2-7
v_call: TRBV6-1
cdr3_aa: ASSEYTPYEQY

j_call: TRBJ2-7
v_call: TRBV15
cdr3_aa: ATSRDRGIYEQY

j_call: TRBJ1-5
v_call: TRBV27
cdr3_aa: ASSLSWRYSNQPQH

j_call: TRBJ2-1
v_call: TRBV27
cdr3_aa: ASSFLNELAGGPSYNEQF

j_call: TRBJ2-1
v_call: TRBV4-2
cdr3_aa: ASSQVGGSGGYNEQF

j_call: TRBJ1-1
v_call: TRBV5-4
cdr3_aa: ASSFGTGGLWDTEAF

j_call: TRBJ2-5
v_call: TRBV24-1
cdr3_aa: ATSGGPQETQY

j_call: TRBJ1-2
v_call: TRBV4-1
cdr3_aa: ASSQPTGRQGGDYGYT

j_call: TRBJ1-2
v_call: TRBV7-2
cdr3_aa: ASSPLVGSYGYT

j_call: TRBJ2-1
v_call: TRBV7-2
cdr3_aa: ASSLVGTSYNEQF

j_call: TRBJ1-2
v_call: TRBV4-1
cdr3_aa: ASSQDGQGTGYT

j_call: TRBJ2-5
v_call: TRBV15
cdr3_aa: ATSQTGLETQY

j_call: TRBJ2-1
v_call: TRBV2
cdr3_aa: ATFTGTGSSEQF

j_call: TRBJ1-3
v_call: TRBV9
cdr3_aa: ASSVSGSNRGTGNTIY

j_call: TRBJ1-4
v_call: TRBV7-8
cdr3_aa: ASSLEAGLTEKLF

j_call: TRBJ2-1
v_call: TRBV28
cdr3_aa: ASLTQLAGPISSYNEQF

j_call: TRBJ2-7
v_call: TRBV18
cdr3_aa: ASSNRTGGYEQY

j_call: TRBJ1-1
v_call: TRBV28
cdr3_aa: ASSPTTGVKAEAF

j_call: TRBJ1-2
v_call: TRBV7-9
cdr3_aa: ASSSRTLEGYT

j_call: TRBJ2-3
v_call: TRBV10-1
cdr3_aa: ASSESKSSGRDTQY

j_call: TRBJ2-1
v_call: TRBV5-1
cdr3_aa: ASSLIGQTYNEQF

j_call: TRBJ2-7
v_call: TRBV18
cdr3_aa: ASSQFTGSYEQY

j_call: TRBJ1-1
v_call: TRBV30
cdr3_aa: AWRKSL

j_call: TRBJ2-7
v_call: TRBV7-9
cdr3_aa: ASSSATGYYEQY

j_call: TRBJ2-7
v_call: TRBV5-1
cdr3_aa: ASSSQGSEEQY

j_call: TRBJ2-7
v_call: TRBV5-4
cdr3_aa: ASMSGSGNEQY

j_call: TRBJ1-5
v_call: TRBV19
cdr3_aa: ASRQGRSQPQH

j_call: TRBJ2-3
v_call: TRBV7-8
cdr3_aa: ASSLGAGGGDTQY

j_call: TRBJ1-5
v_call: TRBV28
cdr3_aa: ASSSRQGPQPQH

j_call: TRBJ2-5
v_call: TRBV23-1
cdr3_aa: ASSQSRRLAGISDGETQY

j_call: TRBJ2-5
v_call: TRBV11-2
cdr3_aa: ASNHIAGRPQETQY

j_call: TRBJ1-1
v_call: TRBV9
cdr3_aa: ASSVAAGPNTEAF

j_call: TRBJ2-1
v_call: TRBV7-6
cdr3_aa: ASSLVSQDRGSFGEQF

j_call: TRBJ1-3
v_call: TRBV19
cdr3_aa: ASSPSPNSGNTIY

j_call: TRBJ2-3
v_call: TRBV2
cdr3_aa: ASKRSETDTQY

j_call: TRBJ2-1
v_call: TRBV20-1
cdr3_aa: SARMGYEQF

j_call: TRBJ1-2
v_call: TRBV27
cdr3_aa: ASSFSGTAGYGYT

j_call: TRBJ1-6
v_call: TRBV19
cdr3_aa: ASSEKLRNLYRGNSPLH

j_call: TRBJ2-7
v_call: TRBV3-1/TRBV3-2
cdr3_aa: ATSYEQY

j_call: TRBJ1-2
v_call: TRBV7-3
cdr3_aa: ASSSQTGDYGYT

j_call: TRBJ1-5
v_call: TRBV10-3
cdr3_aa: AIRGQGLNQPQH